This TCR beta chain was documented in a study of OX40 agonist ivuxolimab in advanced cancers. In the study overall: The costimulatory receptor OX40 (CD134) was targeted by ivuxolimab, a fully human IgG2 agonistic monoclonal antibody. Intravenous ivuxolimab was administered to patients every 2 weeks at six dose levels: 0.01, 0.1, 0.3, 1.5, 3 and 10 mg/kg. Of the roughly 50 dose-escalation patients, hepatocellular carcinoma was present in some 19, melanoma in roughly 15, renal cell carcinoma in 9 and head and neck cancer in 9. The dose-escalation cohort was about 86% male with a mean age of about 60 years, ranging from about 23 to 85. Patients were allowed to have had prior anti-PD-1, anti-PD-L1 or anti-CTLA-4 therapy, and roughly 40% of the dose-escalation patients had previously received checkpoint inhibitors. Partial responses occurred in three dose-escalation patients, of whom one had hepatocellular carcinoma and two had cutaneous melanoma. The purpose of peripheral TCRbeta sequencing was to test whether ivuxolimab changed TCR sequence diversity and led to clonal T-cell expansion. The monotherapy dose-escalation portion (N of about 47 patients) of the phase I ivuxolimab trial is reported in the paper.

The trial excluded patients who had a history of autoimmune disease or were on systemic immunosuppression. Peripheral blood for TCR sequencing was collected from all dose cohorts at baseline, on cycle 4 day 1, and on cycle 7 day 1. Samples came from an open-label, multicenter, first-in-human phase I dose-escalation trial of ivuxolimab. Adults with locally advanced or metastatic melanoma, renal cell, hepatocellular, or head and neck squamous cell carcinoma were enrolled in the trial. Before TCR sequencing, CD4+ and CD8+ T cells were separately sorted from peripheral blood. Via the germline V gene, CDR1 is MGHDK and CDR2 SYGVNS. The cysteine opens and the phenylalanine closes a CDR3 of 12 amino acids. The sequence is cut down to CDR3 DNA, 36 bases in frame from base 1. Trimming costs V 0 bases and J 10 bases, and their ends lie 7 bases apart. To sequence the TCRbeta CDR3 region, genomic DNA was isolated from the sorted cells. TCRbeta CDR3 regions were sequenced using the immunoSEQ Assay. The table was pulled from immuneACCESS by TCRdb, which kept in-frame rearrangements only. Such tables lose some clones; where checked, under half of the loss comes from unresolved V genes, and the rest has no known cause. The sample data list approximately 55,000 clones, and around 87% of these were observed just once. The ten largest clones capture approximately 14% of the sample.

Study-level results and caveats: On average, CD8+ T cells showed more expanded clones than CD4+ T cells after ivuxolimab. Antigen specificity was not determined for the clonally expanded peripheral T cells. At doses of 0.1 to 3.0 mg/kg, clonal expansion of both CD4+ and CD8+ blood T cells was observed from baseline to week 6. Low levels of normalized T-cell clonal expansion were also shown by some nonresponding patients. In the 0.1-3.0 mg/kg groups, partial responders were among the patients with the lowest normalized peripheral clonal expansion, particularly in CD8+ T cells.

This clone was picked up a small number of times. What this receptor recognizes is not known. No base qualities exist here, and no much larger clone lies one base off it. Sequencing was performed on CD4+ or CD8+ T cells sorted from blood, taken in a trial of the OX40 agonist ivuxolimab. The receptor was derived from an adult with an advanced solid tumor such as melanoma, head and neck, liver or kidney cancer. The chain is made from TRBV25-1 and TRBJ2-1; too little of a D gene remains to name it. The nucleotide sequence is TGTGCCAGCAGTGAATACGGGCCCGAGCAGTTCTTC. The translation is CASSEYGPEQFF.